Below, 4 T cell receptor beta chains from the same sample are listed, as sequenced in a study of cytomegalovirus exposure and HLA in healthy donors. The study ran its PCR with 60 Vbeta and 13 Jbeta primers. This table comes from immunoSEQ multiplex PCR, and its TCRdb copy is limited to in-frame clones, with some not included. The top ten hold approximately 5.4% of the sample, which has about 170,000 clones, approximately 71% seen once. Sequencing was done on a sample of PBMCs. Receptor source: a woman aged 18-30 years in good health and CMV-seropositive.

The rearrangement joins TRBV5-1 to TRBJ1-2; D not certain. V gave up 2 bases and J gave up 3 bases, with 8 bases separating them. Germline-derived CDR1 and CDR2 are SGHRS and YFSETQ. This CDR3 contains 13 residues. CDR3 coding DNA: TGCGCCAGCAGCTTCGAGAGGGACTATGGCTACACCTTC. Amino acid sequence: CASSFERDYGYTF.

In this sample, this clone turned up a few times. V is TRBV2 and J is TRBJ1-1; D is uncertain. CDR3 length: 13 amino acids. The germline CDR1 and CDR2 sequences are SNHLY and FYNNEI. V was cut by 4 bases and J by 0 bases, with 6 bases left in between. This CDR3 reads CASSVRLNTEAFF. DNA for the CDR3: TGTGCCAGCAGTGTCCGGTTGAACACTGAAGCTTTCTTT.

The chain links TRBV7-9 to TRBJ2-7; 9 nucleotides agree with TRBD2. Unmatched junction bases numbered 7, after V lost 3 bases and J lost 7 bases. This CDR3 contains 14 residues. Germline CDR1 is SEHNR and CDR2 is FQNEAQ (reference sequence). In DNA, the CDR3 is TGTGCCAGCAGCTTTGCGGGGGGGCCGGGGGAGCAGTACTTC. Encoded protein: CASSFAGGPGEQYF.

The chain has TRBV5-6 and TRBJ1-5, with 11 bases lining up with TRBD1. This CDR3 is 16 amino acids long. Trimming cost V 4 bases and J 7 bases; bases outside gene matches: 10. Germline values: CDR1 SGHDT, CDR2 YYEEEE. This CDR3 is CASSAGTGGLRQPQHF. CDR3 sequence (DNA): TGTGCCAGCAGCGCCGGGACAGGGGGTTTAAGGCAGCCCCAGCATTTT.